This TCR beta chain was found in a study of blood T cell repertoires in COVID-19. This CDR3 is built from 17 residues. Trimming removed 0 bases from V and 2 bases from J; junction bases left unmatched: 5. CDR1 is KGHDR and CDR2 is SFDVKD in the germline V gene. TCRdb keeps only in-frame clones here, not all; method: immunoSEQ multiplex PCR. The data contain 100,000 to 150,000 clones, roughly 83% of them seen just once; the ten biggest clones take up about 5.7%. Sequenced material: peripheral blood. The sequence derives from a human donor in a cohort sampled during active COVID-19. The rearrangement links TRBV24-1 to TRBJ2-3; 9 bases map to TRBD2. The CDR3 spells CATSDLSSGSYTDTQYF. Here the CDR3 DNA reads TGTGCCACCAGTGATTTGAGTAGCGGGAGTTACACAGATACGCAGTATTTT.